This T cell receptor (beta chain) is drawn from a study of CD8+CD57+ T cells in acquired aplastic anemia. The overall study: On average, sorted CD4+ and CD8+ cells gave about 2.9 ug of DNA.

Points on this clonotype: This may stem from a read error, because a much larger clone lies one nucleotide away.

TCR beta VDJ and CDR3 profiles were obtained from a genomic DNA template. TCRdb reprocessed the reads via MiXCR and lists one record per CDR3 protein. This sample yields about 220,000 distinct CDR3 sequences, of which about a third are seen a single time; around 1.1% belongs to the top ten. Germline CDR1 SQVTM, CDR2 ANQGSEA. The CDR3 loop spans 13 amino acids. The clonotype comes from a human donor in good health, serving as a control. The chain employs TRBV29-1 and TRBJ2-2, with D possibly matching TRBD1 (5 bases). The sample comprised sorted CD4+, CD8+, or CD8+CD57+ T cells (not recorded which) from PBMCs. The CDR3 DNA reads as TGCAACGCCCAGGGCTTTGGGACCGGGGAGCTGTTTTTT. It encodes CNAQGFGTGELFF.